The rows below give T cell receptor beta chains drawn from one sample of a study of PD-L1 blockade in urothelial cancer. Profiling relied on immunoSEQ multiplex PCR, and the TCRdb table lists in-frame clones only, not all of them. Of fewer than 55,000 clones listed, roughly 78% are singletons. The sample consisted of PBMCs, taken around atezolizumab (anti-PD-L1) treatment. These receptors originate from a man in his 70s with urothelial cancer. Both conserved end residues are part of each CDR3. The D gene is left open where the match is weak. Expanded clones are given a class, and other clones once, few, many or no size at all.

j_gene: TRBJ1-1; abundance: -; d_gene: -; v_gene: TRBV30; CDR3nt: TGTGCCTGGAGCGGACAGCTAGTAAACACTGAAGCTTTCTTT; CDR3aa: CAWSGQLVNTEAFF
j_gene: TRBJ1-2; abundance: few; d_gene: -; v_gene: TRBV6-5; CDR3nt: TGTGCCAGCAGTCCACCCCAGGGCTATGGCTACACCTTC; CDR3aa: CASSPPQGYGYTF
j_gene: TRBJ1-4; abundance: -; d_gene: -; v_gene: TRBV9; CDR3nt: TGTGCCAGCAGCGTAGGGGGGGGGTCAAACGAAAAACTGTTTTTT; CDR3aa: CASSVGGGSNEKLFF
j_gene: TRBJ1-1; abundance: -; d_gene: -; v_gene: TRBV4-2; CDR3nt: TGTGCCAGCAGCTCCCGGAGCGGGGGCACCACTGAAGCTTTCTTT; CDR3aa: CASSSRSGGTTEAFF
j_gene: TRBJ2-1; abundance: -; d_gene: TRBD1; v_gene: TRBV4-2; CDR3nt: TGTGCCAGCAGCCAAGTTGACAGGGGGGTCTACAATGAGCAGTTCTTC; CDR3aa: CASSQVDRGVYNEQFF
j_gene: TRBJ2-1; abundance: once; d_gene: TRBD2; v_gene: TRBV11-3; CDR3nt: TGTGCCAGCAGCTTTTCCTCGGGCGGGAGGGTAGATGAGCAGTTCTTC; CDR3aa: CASSFSSGGRVDEQFF
j_gene: TRBJ1-1; abundance: -; d_gene: TRBD1; v_gene: TRBV4-3; CDR3nt: TGCGCCAGCAGCCGAGGACAGGGCGGTGAAGCTTTCTTT; CDR3aa: CASSRGQGGEAFF
j_gene: TRBJ2-3; abundance: -; d_gene: TRBD2; v_gene: TRBV5-6; CDR3nt: TGTGCCAGCAGCTTGCGACTAGCGGGAGGGATCACAGATACGCAGTATTTT; CDR3aa: CASSLRLAGGITDTQYF
j_gene: TRBJ1-5; abundance: -; d_gene: -; v_gene: TRBV27; CDR3nt: TGTGCCAGCAGTTATGGACGGGGAAATCAGCCCCAGCATTTT; CDR3aa: CASSYGRGNQPQHF
j_gene: TRBJ2-1; abundance: once; d_gene: -; v_gene: TRBV27; CDR3nt: TGTGCCAGCCGTGTGGCAGGGGAGCTGAATGAGCAGTTCTTC; CDR3aa: CASRVAGELNEQFF
j_gene: TRBJ2-7; abundance: -; d_gene: -; v_gene: TRBV6-5; CDR3nt: TGTGCCAGCAGTCGTAAGGGACTCACCTACGAGCAGTACTTC; CDR3aa: CASSRKGLTYEQYF
j_gene: TRBJ2-3; abundance: -; d_gene: TRBD2; v_gene: TRBV6-1; CDR3nt: TGTGCCAGCAGTGATGGCGGGGGGGTAGATACGCAGTATTTT; CDR3aa: CASSDGGGVDTQYF
j_gene: TRBJ2-7; abundance: -; d_gene: TRBD1; v_gene: TRBV5-1; CDR3nt: TGCGCCAGCAGCCCGATGACAGGGGCCTACGAGCAGTACTTC; CDR3aa: CASSPMTGAYEQYF
j_gene: TRBJ1-2; abundance: few; d_gene: -; v_gene: TRBV27; CDR3nt: TGTGCCAGCAGTTTAGACGGGGGGCTTAACGGCTACACCTTC; CDR3aa: CASSLDGGLNGYTF
j_gene: TRBJ2-2; abundance: once; d_gene: TRBD1; v_gene: TRBV7-9; CDR3nt: TGTGCCAGCAGCTTGGGGGACAGCAACACCGGGGAGCTGTTTTTT; CDR3aa: CASSLGDSNTGELFF
j_gene: TRBJ2-3; abundance: -; d_gene: -; v_gene: TRBV9; CDR3nt: TGTGCCAGCAGCGTAGGGGTGACACGGAGCACAGATACGCAGTATTTT; CDR3aa: CASSVGVTRSTDTQYF
j_gene: TRBJ2-2; abundance: -; d_gene: TRBD2; v_gene: TRBV5-1; CDR3nt: TGCGCCAGCAGCAGTAGCGGGACGACCGGGGAGCTGTTTTTT; CDR3aa: CASSSSGTTGELFF
j_gene: TRBJ1-4; abundance: -; d_gene: -; v_gene: TRBV28; CDR3nt: TGTGCCAGCACTCCCCTGGGGGCTACTAATGAAAAACTGTTTTTT; CDR3aa: CASTPLGATNEKLFF
j_gene: TRBJ2-3; abundance: many; d_gene: TRBD2; v_gene: TRBV9; CDR3nt: TGTGCCAGCAGCGTAGGCGGGGGTGAGGATACGCAGTATTTT; CDR3aa: CASSVGGGEDTQYF
j_gene: TRBJ1-1; abundance: -; d_gene: -; v_gene: TRBV2; CDR3nt: TGTGCCAGGTTAGACAGATTGAACACTGAAGCTTTCTTT; CDR3aa: CARLDRLNTEAFF
j_gene: TRBJ2-1; abundance: -; d_gene: TRBD2; v_gene: TRBV5-1; CDR3nt: TGCGCCAGCAGCTTGGATCGGCGGGAGGGGAAATACAATGAGCAGTTCTTC; CDR3aa: CASSLDRREGKYNEQFF
j_gene: TRBJ1-5; abundance: -; d_gene: -; v_gene: TRBV5-6; CDR3nt: TGTGCCAGCAGCCAGACCATAAATGCGGGCAATCAGCCCCAGCATTTT; CDR3aa: CASSQTINAGNQPQHF
j_gene: TRBJ2-3; abundance: once; d_gene: -; v_gene: TRBV15; CDR3nt: TGTGCCACCAGCAGGGTGGGGAGAGACATGAATACGCAGTATTTT; CDR3aa: CATSRVGRDMNTQYF
j_gene: TRBJ2-1; abundance: -; d_gene: -; v_gene: TRBV18; CDR3nt: TGTGCCAGCTCACGAACGACAGAAGGACACGAGCAGTTCTTC; CDR3aa: CASSRTTEGHEQFF
j_gene: TRBJ1-2; abundance: -; d_gene: TRBD1; v_gene: TRBV2; CDR3nt: TGTGCCAGCAGTCGACAGGGGGCTTTGGACTACACCTTC; CDR3aa: CASSRQGALDYTF
j_gene: TRBJ2-3; abundance: -; d_gene: -; v_gene: TRBV4-1; CDR3nt: TGCGCCAGCAGCCAAGAGGGCGGACAGTTGGGCACAGATACGCAGTATTTT; CDR3aa: CASSQEGGQLGTDTQYF
j_gene: TRBJ2-7; abundance: -; d_gene: TRBD2; v_gene: TRBV5-4; CDR3nt: TGTGCCAGCAGCCCTACTAGCGGGAGGGCCCGGACCTACGAGCAGTACTTC; CDR3aa: CASSPTSGRARTYEQYF
j_gene: TRBJ1-1; abundance: medium-sized; d_gene: TRBD1; v_gene: TRBV7-3; CDR3nt: TGTGCCAGCAGCGTTGACAGGGGGCGTGAAGCTTTCTTT; CDR3aa: CASSVDRGREAFF
j_gene: TRBJ1-2; abundance: -; d_gene: TRBD1; v_gene: TRBV4-3; CDR3nt: TGCGCCAGCAGCCAAGAAACGAGGGGGCAGGATGGCTACACCTTC; CDR3aa: CASSQETRGQDGYTF
j_gene: TRBJ1-5; abundance: -; d_gene: TRBD1; v_gene: TRBV7-2; CDR3nt: TGTGCCAGCAGCTTAGAGGGGACAGGGAGCCGGCCCCAGCATTTT; CDR3aa: CASSLEGTGSRPQHF
j_gene: TRBJ2-7; abundance: -; d_gene: TRBD2; v_gene: TRBV7-8; CDR3nt: TGTGCCAGCAGCTCCCGTCTAGGTAGCGGGGCCTACGAGCAGTACTTC; CDR3aa: CASSSRLGSGAYEQYF
j_gene: TRBJ2-5; abundance: once; d_gene: -; v_gene: TRBV5-4; CDR3nt: TGTGCCAGCAGCTCGCCCCGAGGAGGTACTGAGGAGACCCAGTACTTC; CDR3aa: CASSSPRGGTEETQYF
j_gene: TRBJ1-1; abundance: -; d_gene: TRBD1; v_gene: TRBV6-1; CDR3nt: TGTGCCAGCACAACCGGGACAGCGAACACTGAAGCTTTCTTT; CDR3aa: CASTTGTANTEAFF
j_gene: TRBJ1-5; abundance: -; d_gene: -; v_gene: TRBV4-2; CDR3nt: TGTGCCAGCGGGAGAGATAGCAATCAGCCCCAGCATTTT; CDR3aa: CASGRDSNQPQHF
j_gene: TRBJ2-2; abundance: -; d_gene: -; v_gene: TRBV30; CDR3nt: TGTGCCTGGAACTACATAGCCGGAACCGGGGAGCTGTTTTTT; CDR3aa: CAWNYIAGTGELFF
j_gene: TRBJ2-3; abundance: few; d_gene: TRBD1; v_gene: TRBV6-4; CDR3nt: TGTGCCAGCAGTGACTCGGGACAGGGAACAGATACGCAGTATTTT; CDR3aa: CASSDSGQGTDTQYF
j_gene: TRBJ1-1; abundance: -; d_gene: -; v_gene: TRBV7-2; CDR3nt: TGTGCCAGCAGCTTAGTTTGGGCAACGAACACTGAAGCTTTCTTT; CDR3aa: CASSLVWATNTEAFF
j_gene: TRBJ1-3; abundance: -; d_gene: TRBD1; v_gene: TRBV7-8; CDR3nt: TGTGCCAGCAGCTTTATGGGACAGGGATCTGGAAACACCATATATTTT; CDR3aa: CASSFMGQGSGNTIYF
j_gene: TRBJ2-7; abundance: -; d_gene: -; v_gene: TRBV19; CDR3nt: TGTGCCAGTAGTCGTGCAGCAGGCGAGCAGTACTTC; CDR3aa: CASSRAAGEQYF